This TCR beta chain is drawn from a study of tumor-infiltrating lymphocytes in localized non-small cell lung cancer. Study-level background: Several tumor histologies, both smoking statuses, and some post-neoadjuvant chemotherapy samples were included. Each patient gave resected tumor and non-adjacent uninvolved lung tissue.

Germline CDR1 reads MNHEY; CDR2 reads SVGAGI. The CDR3 loop spans 14 amino acids. V lost 7 bases, J lost 7 bases, and 8 bases stayed unmatched. Profiling relied on immunoSEQ multiplex PCR, and the TCRdb table lists in-frame clones only, not all of them. The sample holds 6,900 or so clones; around 71% are singletons and the top ten take roughly 6.7%. The chain joins TRBV6-5 to TRBJ1-4, with 8 bases aligning to TRBD1. Sequenced: uninvolved lung tissue not adjacent to the tumor. The clonotype was recovered from a human donor with non-small cell lung cancer. The CDR3 nucleotides are TGTGCCAGCAAACCGGACAGGGACGCTGAAAAACTGTTTTTT. Protein sequence: CASKPDRDAEKLFF.